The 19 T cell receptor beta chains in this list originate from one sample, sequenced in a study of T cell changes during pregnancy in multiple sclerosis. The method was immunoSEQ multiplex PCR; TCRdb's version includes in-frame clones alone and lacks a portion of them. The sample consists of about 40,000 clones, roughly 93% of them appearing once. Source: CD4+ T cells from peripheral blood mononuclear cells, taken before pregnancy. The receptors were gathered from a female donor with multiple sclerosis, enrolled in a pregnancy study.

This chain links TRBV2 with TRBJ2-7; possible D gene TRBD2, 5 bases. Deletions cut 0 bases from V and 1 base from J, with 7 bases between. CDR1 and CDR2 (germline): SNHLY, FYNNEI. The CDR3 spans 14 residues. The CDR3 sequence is CASSEARGSYEQYF. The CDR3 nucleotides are TGTGCCAGCAGTGAAGCCCGGGGTTCCTACGAGCAGTACTTC.

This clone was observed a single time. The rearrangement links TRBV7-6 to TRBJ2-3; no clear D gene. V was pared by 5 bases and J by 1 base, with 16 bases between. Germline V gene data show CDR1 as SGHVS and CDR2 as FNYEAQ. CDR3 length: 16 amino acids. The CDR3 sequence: CASSPQIASGTDTQYF. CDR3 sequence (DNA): TGTGCCAGCAGCCCCCAGATTGCCTCCGGCACAGATACGCAGTATTTT.

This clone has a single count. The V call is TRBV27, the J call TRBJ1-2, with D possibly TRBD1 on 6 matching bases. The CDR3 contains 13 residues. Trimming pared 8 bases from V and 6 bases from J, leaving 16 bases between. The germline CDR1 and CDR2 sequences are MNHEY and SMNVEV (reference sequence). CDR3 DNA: TGTGCCAGCCAACCCGTGGGGGCCGATGGCTACACCTTC. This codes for CASQPVGADGYTF.

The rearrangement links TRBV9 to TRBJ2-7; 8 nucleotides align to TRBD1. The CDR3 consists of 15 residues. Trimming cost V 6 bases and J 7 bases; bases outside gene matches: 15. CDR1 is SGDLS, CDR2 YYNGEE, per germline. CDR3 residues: CASTPYQGAPGEQYF. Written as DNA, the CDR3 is TGTGCCAGCACCCCATACCAGGGGGCGCCCGGGGAGCAGTACTTC. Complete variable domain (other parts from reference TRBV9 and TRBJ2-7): DSGVTQTPKHLITATGQRVTLRCSPRSGDLSVYWYQQSLDQGLQFLIQYYNGEERAKGNILERFSAQQFPDLHSELNLSSLELGDSALYFCASTPYQGAPGEQYFGPGTRLTVT.

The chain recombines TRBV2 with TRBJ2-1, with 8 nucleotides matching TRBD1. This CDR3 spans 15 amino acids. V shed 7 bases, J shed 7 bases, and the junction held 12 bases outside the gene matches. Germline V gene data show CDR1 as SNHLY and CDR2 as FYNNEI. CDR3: CASTPRGQGRNEQFF. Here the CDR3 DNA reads TGTGCCAGCACTCCCAGGGGGCAGGGCAGAAATGAGCAGTTCTTC. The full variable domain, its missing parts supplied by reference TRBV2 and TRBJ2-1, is EPEVTQTPSHQVTQMGQEVILRCVPISNHLYFYWYRQILGQKVEFLVSFYNNEISEKSEIFDDQFSVERPDGSNFTLKIRSTKLEDSAMYFCASTPRGQGRNEQFFGPGTRLTVL.

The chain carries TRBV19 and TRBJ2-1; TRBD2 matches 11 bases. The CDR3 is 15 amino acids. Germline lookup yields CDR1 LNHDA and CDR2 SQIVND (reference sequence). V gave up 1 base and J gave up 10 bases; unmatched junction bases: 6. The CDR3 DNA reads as TGTGCCAGTAGTATAGCCCTACTAGCGGGAGCCGAGCAGTTCTTC. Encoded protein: CASSIALLAGAEQFF.

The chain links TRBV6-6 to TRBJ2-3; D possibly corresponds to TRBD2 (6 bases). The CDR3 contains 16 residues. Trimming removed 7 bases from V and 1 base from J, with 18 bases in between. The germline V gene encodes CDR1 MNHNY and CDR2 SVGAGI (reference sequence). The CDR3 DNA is TGTGCCAGCACCTTCCTTCCCGGGAGTGGCACAGATACGCAGTATTTT. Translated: CASTFLPGSGTDTQYF.

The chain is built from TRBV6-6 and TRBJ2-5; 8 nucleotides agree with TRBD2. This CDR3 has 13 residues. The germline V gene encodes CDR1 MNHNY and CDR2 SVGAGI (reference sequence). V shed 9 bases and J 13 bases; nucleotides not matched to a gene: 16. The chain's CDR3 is CASTPSGWVSLYF. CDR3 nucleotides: TGTGCCAGTACACCTAGCGGGTGGGTTTCGTTGTACTTC.

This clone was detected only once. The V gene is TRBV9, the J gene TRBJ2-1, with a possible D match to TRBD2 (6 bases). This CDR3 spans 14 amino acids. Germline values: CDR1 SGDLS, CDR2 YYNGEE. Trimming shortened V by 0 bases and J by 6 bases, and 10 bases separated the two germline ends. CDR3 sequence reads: CASSVGKGGNEQFF. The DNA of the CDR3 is TGTGCCAGCAGCGTAGGGAAGGGAGGCAATGAGCAGTTCTTC.

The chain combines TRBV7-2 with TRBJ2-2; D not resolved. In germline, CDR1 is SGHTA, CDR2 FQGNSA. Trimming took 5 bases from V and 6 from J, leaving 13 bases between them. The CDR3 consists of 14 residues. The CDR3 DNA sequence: TGTGCCAGCAGCCCGCGACTTAAATCCGGGGAGCTGTTTTTT. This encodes CASSPRLKSGELFF.

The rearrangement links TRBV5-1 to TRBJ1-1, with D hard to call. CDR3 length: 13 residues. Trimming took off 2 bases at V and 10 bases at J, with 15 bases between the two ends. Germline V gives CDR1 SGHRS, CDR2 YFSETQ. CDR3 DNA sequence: TGCGCCAGCAGCTTCGGAGAGTTGCAAGGAGCTTTCTTT. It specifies CASSFGELQGAFF.

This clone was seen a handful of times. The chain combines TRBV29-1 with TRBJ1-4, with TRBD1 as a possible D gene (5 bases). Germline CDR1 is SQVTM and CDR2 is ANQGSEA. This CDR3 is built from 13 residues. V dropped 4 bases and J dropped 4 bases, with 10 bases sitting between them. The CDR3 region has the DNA TGCAGCGTTGGCGGGGGGAGTAATGAAAAACTGTTTTTT. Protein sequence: CSVGGGSNEKLFF.

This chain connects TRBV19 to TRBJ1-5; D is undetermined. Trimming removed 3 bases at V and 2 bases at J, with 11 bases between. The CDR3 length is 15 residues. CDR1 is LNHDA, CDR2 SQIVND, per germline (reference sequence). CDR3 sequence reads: CASSIDRERNQPQHF. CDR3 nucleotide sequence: TGTGCCAGTAGTATCGACCGGGAGCGCAATCAGCCCCAGCATTTT. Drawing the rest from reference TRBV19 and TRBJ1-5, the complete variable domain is DGGITQSPKYLFRKEGQNVTLSCEQNLNHDAMYWYRQDPGQGLRLIYYSQIVNDFQKGDIAEGYSVSREKKESFPLTVTSAQKNPTAFYLCASSIDRERNQPQHFGDGTRLSIL.

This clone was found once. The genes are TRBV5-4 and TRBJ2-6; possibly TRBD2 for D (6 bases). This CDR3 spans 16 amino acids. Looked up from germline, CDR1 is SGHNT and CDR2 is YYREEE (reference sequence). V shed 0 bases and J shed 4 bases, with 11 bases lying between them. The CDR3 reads CASSLGGGSGANVLTF. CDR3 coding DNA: TGTGCCAGCAGCTTGGGTGGGGGGTCCGGGGCCAACGTCCTGACTTTC.

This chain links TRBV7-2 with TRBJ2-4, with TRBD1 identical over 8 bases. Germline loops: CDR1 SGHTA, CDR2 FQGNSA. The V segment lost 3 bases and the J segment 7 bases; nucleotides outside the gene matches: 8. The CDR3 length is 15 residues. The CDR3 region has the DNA TGTGCCAGCAGCTTGGGGACAGGACGGGGGAACATTCAGTACTTC. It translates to CASSLGTGRGNIQYF.

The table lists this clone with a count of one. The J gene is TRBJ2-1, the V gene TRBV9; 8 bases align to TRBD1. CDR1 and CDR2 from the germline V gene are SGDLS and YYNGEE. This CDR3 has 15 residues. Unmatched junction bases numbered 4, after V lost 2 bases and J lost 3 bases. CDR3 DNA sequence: TGTGCCAGCAGCGTTCGCACAGGGGGCTACAATGAGCAGTTCTTC. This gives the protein CASSVRTGGYNEQFF.

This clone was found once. CDR3 DNA sequence: TGCGCCAGCACCTTAACAGGGGGCGGGGGCGAGCAGTACTTC. Translated: CASTLTGGGGEQYF. The genes are TRBV5-1 and TRBJ2-7; 9 nucleotides agree with TRBD1. With V trimmed by 6 bases and J by 6 bases, 10 bases remained unmatched. The CDR3 has 14 amino acids. Germline CDR1 SGHRS, CDR2 YFSETQ. The full variable domain, in which reference TRBV5-1 and TRBJ2-7 provide the parts outside the CDR3, is KAGVTQTPRYLIKTRGQQVTLSCSPISGHRSVSWYQQTPGQGLQFLFEYFSETQRNKGNFPGRFSGRQFSNSRSEMNVSTLELGDSALYLCASTLTGGGGEQYFGPGTRLTVT.

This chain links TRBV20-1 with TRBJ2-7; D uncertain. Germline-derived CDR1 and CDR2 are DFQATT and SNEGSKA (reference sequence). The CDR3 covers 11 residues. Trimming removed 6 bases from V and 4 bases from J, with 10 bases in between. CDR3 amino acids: CSARLVYEQYF. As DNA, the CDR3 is TGCAGTGCGAGGTTAGTTTACGAGCAGTACTTC.

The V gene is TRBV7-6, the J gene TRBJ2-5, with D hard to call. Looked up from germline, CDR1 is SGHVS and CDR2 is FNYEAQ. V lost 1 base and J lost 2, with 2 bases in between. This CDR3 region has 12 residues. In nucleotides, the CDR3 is TGTGCCAGCAGCTTAGTACAAGAGACCCAGTACTTC. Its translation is CASSLVQETQYF.